This paragraph covers one T cell receptor beta chain sequence. This clone was detected only a few times. Its antigen is not yet known. No quality values exist for individual bases; no much larger clone is one base distant. Each donor gave one peripheral blood draw, roughly 0.12 L on average, collected into heparinised tubes. A BD FACSAria II was used to sort naive, central memory, regulatory and stem cell-like memory CD4+ T cells with a panel that included CD45RO, CCR7, CD25, CD127, CD95 and CD27. Every sorted population had a purity above 95%. PBMCs were isolated immediately by Lymphoprep density gradient centrifugation and stained directly without culture. To minimize batch effects, samples were stained and sorted in pairs, one healthy donor with one patient per experiment. There are 15 amino acids in the CDR3, from cysteine to phenylalanine inclusive. The only DNA kept is the CDR3, 45 bases in frame from the first base. CDR1 and CDR2 were assigned from the germline V gene as SNHLY and FYNNEI. Trimming leaves V shorter by 6 bases and J shorter by 1 base, with the junction holding 5 bases beyond the gene matches.

All of the isolated RNA was reverse transcribed with the High Capacity cDNA Reverse Transcription Kit, so expressed TCRB transcripts were sequenced. Naive, central memory and regulatory T cell samples underwent deep immunoSEQ sequencing, averaging about 3.57 million total reads per sample. After sorted cells were lysed in RLT buffer, RNA was extracted with DNase-treated RNeasy Micro or Mini kits, with the choice depending on cell number. To prevent cross-contamination, every cell subset was processed on its own, while patient and healthy donor samples were processed together. TCRB sequences were amplified from cDNA with the immunoSEQ multiplex PCR, producing 87-bp fragments spanning the CDR3 region. Sequencing of the amplicons was done on the Illumina HiSeq platform. As for how the authors treated the data: PCR bias was corrected computationally using synthetic template baselines, and reads within Hamming distance 2 were collapsed, with unmergeable singletons discarded. Reads were aligned against IMGT to assign V, D and J genes, CDR3 length and insertions or deletions at six rearrangement sites. Within each subset, clonotype counts were normalized to sorted cell number, and only after that were true diversity and Gini coefficients computed with the tcR R package. The overlap coefficient, calculated on TCRB nucleotide sequences, was used to quantify repertoire sharing. Drawn from immuneACCESS, this table holds only the in-frame rearrangements with V and J called that TCRdb kept. Clones are partly lost; checked studies trace under half to an unresolved V gene and leave the rest unexplained. D and trimming were read from the DNA, whereas the V and J calls and clone size are those reported in that table. The sample data list 330,000 or so clones, and 11% to 15% of these were observed just once. About 6.6% of the sample is taken by the ten largest.

The data derive from a study of beta chain features in type 1 diabetes (dated by TCRdb to 2017 to 2018). For context, the study as a whole: Mean age, gender distribution, total cell number and subset yield were not different between patients and healthy donors. A total of roughly 98,000,000 sorted cells were examined across all samples, and a strong correlation was observed between cell number per subset and RNA yield. The study compared the TCRB repertoires of sorted circulating CD4+ T cell subsets in recently diagnosed type 1 diabetes patients with those in matched healthy donors. Regulatory and stem cell-like memory subsets were isolated from only 8 patients and about eight healthy donors, whereas naive and central memory subsets came from all 30 or so donors. What the research found in general, with its limitations: Naive, central memory and regulatory TCRB repertoires appeared to be more similar among patients than among healthy donors. Fewer insertions and more nucleotide deletions at VDJ recombination sites were observed in patients with type 1 diabetes, implying thymic rearrangement abnormalities. Because cDNA was sequenced instead of genomic DNA, activated cells with high expression could be over-represented, although the groups did not differ in activation or CD3 levels. A moderate but significant shortening of TCRB CDR3 length was observed in type 1 diabetes patients in all four CD4+ subsets. Only small numbers of individuals were included in the HLA sub-analyses, which left unresolved whether HLA type had any influence on TCRB rearrangement. Shorter templates might have been favored by PCR, but patient and control samples were amplified and corrected together, so both groups would have been affected equally by any skew.

The clonotype was recovered from a man aged 25-40 years in good health. Rearrangement joined TRBV2 to TRBJ2-3, with 9 bases aligning to TRBD2. Sample: central memory CD4+ T cells from blood. The CDR3 reads CASRSGGLGTDTQYF. The DNA is as follows: TGTGCCAGCAGGAGCGGGGGGTTGGGCACAGATACGCAGTATTTT.